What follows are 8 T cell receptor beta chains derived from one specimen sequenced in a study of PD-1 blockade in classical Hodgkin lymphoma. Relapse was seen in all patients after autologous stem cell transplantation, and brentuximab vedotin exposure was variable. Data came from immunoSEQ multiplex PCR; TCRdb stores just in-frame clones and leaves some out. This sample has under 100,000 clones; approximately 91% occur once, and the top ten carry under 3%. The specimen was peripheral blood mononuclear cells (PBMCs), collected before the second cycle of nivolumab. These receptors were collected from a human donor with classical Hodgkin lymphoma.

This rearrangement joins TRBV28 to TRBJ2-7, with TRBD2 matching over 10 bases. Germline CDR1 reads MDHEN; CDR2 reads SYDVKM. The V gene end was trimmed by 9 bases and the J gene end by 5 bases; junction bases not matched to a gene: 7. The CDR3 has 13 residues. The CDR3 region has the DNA TGTGCCAGTTTAGCGGGAGGTGAGGACGAGCAGTACTTC. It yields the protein CASLAGGEDEQYF.

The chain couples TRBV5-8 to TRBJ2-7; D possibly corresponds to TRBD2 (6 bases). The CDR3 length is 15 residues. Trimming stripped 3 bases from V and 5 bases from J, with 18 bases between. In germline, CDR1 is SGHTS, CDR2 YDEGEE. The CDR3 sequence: CASSSRRGGMDEQYF. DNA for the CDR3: TGTGCCAGCAGCTCGAGACGTGGGGGGATGGACGAGCAGTACTTC.

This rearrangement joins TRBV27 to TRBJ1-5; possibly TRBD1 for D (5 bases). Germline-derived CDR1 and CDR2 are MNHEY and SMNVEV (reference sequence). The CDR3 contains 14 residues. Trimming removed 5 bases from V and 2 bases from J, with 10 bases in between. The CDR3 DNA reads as TGTGCCAGCAGTCGGGGGGACGGCAATCAGCCCCAGCATTTT. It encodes CASSRGDGNQPQHF.

In DNA, the CDR3 is TGTGCCAGCAGCCCGTACGGGGAGACCCAGTACTTC. Translating it yields CASSPYGETQYF. The chain links TRBV6-6 to TRBJ2-5, with D uncertain. The V gene's germline CDR1 is MNHNY and CDR2 SVGAGI (reference sequence). The V end was cut by 6 bases, the J end by 5 bases, with 10 bases between. This CDR3 region has 12 residues.

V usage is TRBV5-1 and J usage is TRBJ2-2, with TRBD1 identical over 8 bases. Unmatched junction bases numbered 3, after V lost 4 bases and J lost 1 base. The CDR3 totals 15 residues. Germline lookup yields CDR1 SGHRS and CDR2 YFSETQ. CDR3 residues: CASSTGTGNTGELFF. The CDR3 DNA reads TGCGCCAGCAGCACCGGGACAGGGAACACCGGGGAGCTGTTTTTT.

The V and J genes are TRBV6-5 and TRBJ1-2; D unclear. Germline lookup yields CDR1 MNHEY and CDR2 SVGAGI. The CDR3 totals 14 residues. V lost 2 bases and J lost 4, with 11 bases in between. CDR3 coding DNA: TGTGCCAGCAGTTACGGTGGGGTTAGCTATGGCTACACCTTC. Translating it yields CASSYGGVSYGYTF.

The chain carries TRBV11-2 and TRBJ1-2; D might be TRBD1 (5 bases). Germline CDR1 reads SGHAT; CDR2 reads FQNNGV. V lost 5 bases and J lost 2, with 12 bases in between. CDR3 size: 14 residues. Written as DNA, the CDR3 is TGTGCCAGCAGCCCAAGGGGACCGAACTATGGCTACACCTTC. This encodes CASSPRGPNYGYTF. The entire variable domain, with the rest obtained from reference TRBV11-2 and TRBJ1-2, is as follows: EAGVAQSPRYKIIEKRQSVAFWCNPISGHATLYWYQQILGQGPKLLIQFQNNGVVDDSQLPKDRFSAERLKGVDSTLKIQPAKLEDSAVYLCASSPRGPNYGYTFGSGTRLTVV.

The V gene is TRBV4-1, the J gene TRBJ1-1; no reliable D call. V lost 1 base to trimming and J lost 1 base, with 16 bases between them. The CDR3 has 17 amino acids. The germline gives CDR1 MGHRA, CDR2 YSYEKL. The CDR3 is CASSQVLSRGKNTEAFF. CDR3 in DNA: TGCGCCAGCAGCCAAGTTTTATCGAGAGGGAAGAACACTGAAGCTTTCTTT.